This note documents a single T cell receptor (beta chain) sequence. The antigen is not known. This specimen comes from a study of CXCR3-negative and CXCR3-positive naive CD8 T cells. Findings of the study overall: Naive CXCR3-positive and CXCR3-negative cells shared similar TRBV-TRBJ usage, unlike memory cells. Compared with CXCR3-negative naive cells, CXCR3-positive naive cells showed more hydrophobic TRB CDR3s. Comparably high diversity marked both naive subsets, whereas memory CD8+ cells had much lower diversity.

The libraries of TRB cDNA were prepared using 5' RACE with UMI labels. TCRdb derives one entry per CDR3 protein from the 5' RACE reads, leaving out DNA. This sample contains roughly 6,000 distinct CDR3 sequences. In germline, CDR1 is SQVTM, CDR2 ANQGSEA. This CDR3 is 11 amino acids long. Using triplicate sorts, 300,000 or so cells were collected each time from every CD8+ T cell subset. Naive cells were sorted as CD45RO-, CCR7+, CD27+ and CD95-. Sequenced: naive CXCR3+ CD8+ T cells from blood. Regarding subset: CD45RO-CCR7+CD27+CD95- naive CD8+ T cells expressing CXCR3 (TNR3+). This clonotype was sampled from a human donor in good health. Some clones in this sample may be carry-over from other donors' samples. This sequence joins TRBV29-1 and TRBJ2-7; TCRdb designates TRBD1, a call that cannot be tested without DNA. CDR3: CSARGANEQYF.